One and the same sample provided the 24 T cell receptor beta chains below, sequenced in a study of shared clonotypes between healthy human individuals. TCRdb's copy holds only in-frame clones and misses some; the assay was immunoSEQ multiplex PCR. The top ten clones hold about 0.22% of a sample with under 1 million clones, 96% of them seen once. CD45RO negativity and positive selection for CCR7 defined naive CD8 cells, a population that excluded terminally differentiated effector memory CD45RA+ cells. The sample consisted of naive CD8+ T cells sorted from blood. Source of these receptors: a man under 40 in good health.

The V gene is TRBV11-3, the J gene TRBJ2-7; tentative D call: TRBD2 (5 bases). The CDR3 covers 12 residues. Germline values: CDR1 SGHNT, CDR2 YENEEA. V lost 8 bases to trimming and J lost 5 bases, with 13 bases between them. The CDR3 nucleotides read TGTGCCAGCTCGGGGAATGCAGACGAGCAGTACTTC. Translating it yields CASSGNADEQYF.

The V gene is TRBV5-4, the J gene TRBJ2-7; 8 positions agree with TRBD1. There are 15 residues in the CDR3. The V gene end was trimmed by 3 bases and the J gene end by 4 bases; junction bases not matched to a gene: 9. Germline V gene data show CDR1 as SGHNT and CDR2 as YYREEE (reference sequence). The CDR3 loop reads CASSSGQGWVYEQYF. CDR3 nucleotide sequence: TGTGCCAGCAGCTCCGGACAGGGATGGGTGTACGAGCAGTACTTC.

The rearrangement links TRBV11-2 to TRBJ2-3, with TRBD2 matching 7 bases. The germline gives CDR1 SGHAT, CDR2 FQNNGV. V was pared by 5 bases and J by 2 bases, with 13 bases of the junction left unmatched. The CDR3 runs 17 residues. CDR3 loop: CASSPNHRDYSTDTQYF. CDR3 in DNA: TGTGCCAGCAGCCCAAATCACCGGGACTATTCCACAGATACGCAGTATTTT.

Written as DNA, the CDR3 is TGTGCCAGCAGCTTTGATCGGCCGGCAGAACAAGAGACCCAGTACTTC. Encoded protein: CASSFDRPAEQETQYF. The chain uses TRBV11-2 and TRBJ2-5; D is unclear. This CDR3 has 16 amino acids. Trimming shortened V by 3 bases and J by 2 bases, and 16 bases separated the two germline ends. Germline V gives CDR1 SGHAT, CDR2 FQNNGV.

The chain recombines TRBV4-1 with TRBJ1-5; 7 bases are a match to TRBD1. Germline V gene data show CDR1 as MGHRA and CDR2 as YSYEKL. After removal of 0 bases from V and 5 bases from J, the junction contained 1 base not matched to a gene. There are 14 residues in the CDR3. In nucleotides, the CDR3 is TGCGCCAGCAGCCAAGAGCAGGGGGATCAGCCCCAGCATTTT. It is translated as CASSQEQGDQPQHF.

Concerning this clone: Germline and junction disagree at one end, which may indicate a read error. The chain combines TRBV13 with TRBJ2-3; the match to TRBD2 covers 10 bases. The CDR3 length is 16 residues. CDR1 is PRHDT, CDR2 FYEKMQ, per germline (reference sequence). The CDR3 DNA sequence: TGTGCCAGCAGCACCGGAAGCGGGAGGGATACAGATACACAGTATTTT. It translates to CASSTGSGRDTDTQYF.

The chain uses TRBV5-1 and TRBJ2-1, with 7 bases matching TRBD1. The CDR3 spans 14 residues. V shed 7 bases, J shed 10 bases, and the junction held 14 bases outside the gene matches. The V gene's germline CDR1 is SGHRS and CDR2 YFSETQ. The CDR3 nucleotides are TGCGCCAGCGCATTATCAAGGGGGCTATGGGAGCAGTTCTTC. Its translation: CASALSRGLWEQFF. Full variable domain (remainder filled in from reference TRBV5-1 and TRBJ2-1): KAGVTQTPRYLIKTRGQQVTLSCSPISGHRSVSWYQQTPGQGLQFLFEYFSETQRNKGNFPGRFSGRQFSNSRSEMNVSTLELGDSALYLCASALSRGLWEQFFGPGTRLTVL.

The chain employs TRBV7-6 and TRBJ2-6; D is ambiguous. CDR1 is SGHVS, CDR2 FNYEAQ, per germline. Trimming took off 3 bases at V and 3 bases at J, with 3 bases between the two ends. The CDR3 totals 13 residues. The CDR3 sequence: CASSFVGANVLTF. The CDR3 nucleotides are TGTGCCAGCAGCTTCGTTGGGGCCAACGTCCTGACTTTC.

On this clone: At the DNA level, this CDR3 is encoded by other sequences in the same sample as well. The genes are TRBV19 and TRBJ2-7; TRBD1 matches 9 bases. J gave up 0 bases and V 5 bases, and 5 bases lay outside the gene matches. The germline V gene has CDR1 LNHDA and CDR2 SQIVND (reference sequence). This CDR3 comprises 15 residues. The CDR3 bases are TGTGCCAGTAGTCCCTCGGGACAGGGCTCCTACGAGCAGTACTTC. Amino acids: CASSPSGQGSYEQYF.

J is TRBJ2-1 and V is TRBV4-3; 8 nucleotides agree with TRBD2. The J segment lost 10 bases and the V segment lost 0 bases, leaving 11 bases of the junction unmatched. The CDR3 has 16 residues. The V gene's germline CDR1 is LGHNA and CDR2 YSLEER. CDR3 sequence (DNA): TGCGCCAGCAGCCAAGATCCAGCGGGGGCGAACGACGAGCAGTTCTTC. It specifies CASSQDPAGANDEQFF.

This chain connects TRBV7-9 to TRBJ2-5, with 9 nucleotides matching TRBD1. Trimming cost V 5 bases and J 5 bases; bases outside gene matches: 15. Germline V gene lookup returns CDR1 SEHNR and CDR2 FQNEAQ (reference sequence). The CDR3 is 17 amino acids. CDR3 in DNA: TGTGCCAGCAGCCCCCGGAGGACAGGGGTTGATTCGGAGACCCAGTACTTC. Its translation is CASSPRRTGVDSETQYF.

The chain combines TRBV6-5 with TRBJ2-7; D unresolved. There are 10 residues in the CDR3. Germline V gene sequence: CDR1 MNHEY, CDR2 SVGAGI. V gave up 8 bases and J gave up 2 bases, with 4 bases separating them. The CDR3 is CASGTYEQYF. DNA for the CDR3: TGTGCCAGCGGCACCTACGAGCAGTACTTC.

The CDR3, as DNA: TGTGCCACCTCTTTTGGGGCATACTCCTACGAGCAGTACTTC. This sequence encodes CATSFGAYSYEQYF. The chain links TRBV27 to TRBJ2-7; possible D gene TRBD1, 5 bases. The CDR3 contains 14 residues. Germline CDR1 reads MNHEY; CDR2 reads SMNVEV (reference sequence). Trimming cost V 10 bases and J 0 bases, with 16 bases left between them.

This CDR3 reads CASSLTHAGQDYEQYF. The DNA for the CDR3 is TGTGCCAGCAGCTTGACACACGCAGGGCAGGACTACGAGCAGTACTTC. The J gene is TRBJ2-7, the V gene TRBV5-8, with D tentatively TRBD1 (5 bases). Between the trimmed V and J ends, which lost 1 base and 3 bases, there was a span of 17 bases. CDR1 and CDR2 (germline): SGHTS, YDEGEE. The CDR3 runs to 16 residues. Complete variable domain (other parts from reference TRBV5-8 and TRBJ2-7): EAGVTQSPTHLIKTRGQQATLRCSPISGHTSVYWYQQALGLGLQFLLWYDEGEERNRGNFPPRFSGRQFPNYSSELNVNALELEDSALYLCASSLTHAGQDYEQYFGPGTRLTVT.

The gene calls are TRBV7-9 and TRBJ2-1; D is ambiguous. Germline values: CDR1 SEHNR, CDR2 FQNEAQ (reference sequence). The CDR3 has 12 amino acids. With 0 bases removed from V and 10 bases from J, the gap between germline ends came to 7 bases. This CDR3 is CASSLAGEEQFF. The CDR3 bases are TGTGCCAGCAGCTTAGCTGGGGAAGAGCAGTTCTTC.

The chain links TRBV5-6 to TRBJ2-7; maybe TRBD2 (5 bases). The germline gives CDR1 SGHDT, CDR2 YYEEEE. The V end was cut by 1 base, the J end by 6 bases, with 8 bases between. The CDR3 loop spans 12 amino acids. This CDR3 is CASSLLEAEQYF. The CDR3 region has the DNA TGTGCCAGCAGCTTGTTGGAGGCCGAGCAGTACTTC.

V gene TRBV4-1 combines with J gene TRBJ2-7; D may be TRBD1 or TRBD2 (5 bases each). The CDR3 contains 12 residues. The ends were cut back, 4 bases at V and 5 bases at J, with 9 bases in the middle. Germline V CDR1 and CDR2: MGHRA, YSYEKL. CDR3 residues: CASSPGSDEQYF. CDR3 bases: TGCGCCAGCAGCCCAGGGAGCGACGAGCAGTACTTC.

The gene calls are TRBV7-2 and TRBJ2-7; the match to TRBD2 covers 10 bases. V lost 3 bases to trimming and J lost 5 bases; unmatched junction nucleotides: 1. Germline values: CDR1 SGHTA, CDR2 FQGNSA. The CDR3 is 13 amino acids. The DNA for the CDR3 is TGTGCCAGCAGCTTCCTAGCGGGGGACGAGCAGTACTTC. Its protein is CASSFLAGDEQYF.

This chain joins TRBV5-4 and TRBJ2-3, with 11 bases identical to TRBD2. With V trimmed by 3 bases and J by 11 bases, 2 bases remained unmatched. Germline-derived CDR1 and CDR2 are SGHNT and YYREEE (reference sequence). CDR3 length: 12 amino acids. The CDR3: CASSWGLAEQYF. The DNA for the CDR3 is TGTGCCAGCAGCTGGGGACTAGCGGAGCAGTATTTT.

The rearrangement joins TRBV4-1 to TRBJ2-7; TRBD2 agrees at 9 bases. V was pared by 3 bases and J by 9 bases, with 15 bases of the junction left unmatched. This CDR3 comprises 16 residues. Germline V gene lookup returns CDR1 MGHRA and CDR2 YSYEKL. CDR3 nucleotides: TGCGCCAGCAGCCAGGCGGGAGGGCCCGGACCTTTGGGGCAGTACTTC. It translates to CASSQAGGPGPLGQYF.

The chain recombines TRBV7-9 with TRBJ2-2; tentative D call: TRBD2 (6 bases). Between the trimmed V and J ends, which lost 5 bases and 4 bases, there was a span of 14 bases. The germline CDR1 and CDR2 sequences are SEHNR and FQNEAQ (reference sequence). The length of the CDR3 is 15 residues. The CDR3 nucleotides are TGTGCCAGCAGCCTCGGGGGTAAAAGCACCGGGGAGCTGTTTTTT. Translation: CASSLGGKSTGELFF. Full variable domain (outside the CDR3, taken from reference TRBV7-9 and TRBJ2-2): DTGVSQNPRHKITKRGQNVTFRCDPISEHNRLYWYRQTLGQGPEFLTYFQNEAQLEKSRLLSDRFSAERPKGSFSTLEIQRTEQGDSAMYLCASSLGGKSTGELFFGEGSRLTVL.

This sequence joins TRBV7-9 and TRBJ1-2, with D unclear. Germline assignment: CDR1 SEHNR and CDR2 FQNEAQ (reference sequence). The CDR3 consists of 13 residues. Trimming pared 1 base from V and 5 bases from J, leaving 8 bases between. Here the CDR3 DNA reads TGTGCCAGCAGCTTAGGGGAGTCATATGGCTACACCTTC. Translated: CASSLGESYGYTF.

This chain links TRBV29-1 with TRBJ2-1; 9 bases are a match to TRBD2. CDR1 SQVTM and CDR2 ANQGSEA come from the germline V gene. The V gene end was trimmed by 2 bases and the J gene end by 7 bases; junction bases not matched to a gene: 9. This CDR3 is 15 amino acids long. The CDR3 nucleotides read TGCAGCGTTGAATTGGGAGCGGGAGGTGGTAATGAGCAGTTCTTC. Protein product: CSVELGAGGGNEQFF.

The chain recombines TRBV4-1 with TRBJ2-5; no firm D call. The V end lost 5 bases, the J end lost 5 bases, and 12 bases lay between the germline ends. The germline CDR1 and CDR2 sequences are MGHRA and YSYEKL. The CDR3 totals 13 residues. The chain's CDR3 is CASSALAWETQYF. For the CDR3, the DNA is TGCGCCAGCAGCGCGCTGGCGTGGGAGACCCAGTACTTC.